The 9 T cell receptor beta chains below all came from one sample that was sequenced in a study of neurological immune-mediated disorders. Each CDR3 protein is one row after TCRdb ran MiXCR on the 5' RACE reads. The sample holds about 18,000 distinct CDR3 sequences, roughly 10% seen once. The sample taken for sequencing was CD8+ T cells from blood. The receptors were sampled from a woman aged 45-60 years in good health.

This clonotype was observed many times. The V call is TRBV20-1, the J call TRBJ1-3, with D possibly being TRBD1 (5 bases). This CDR3 contains 17 residues. Germline values: CDR1 DFQATT, CDR2 SNEGSKA (reference sequence). V lost 6 bases to trimming and J lost 4 bases, with 25 bases between them. The CDR3 spells CSATYKVDSVFGNTIYF. Written as DNA, the CDR3 is TGCAGTGCCACTTACAAGGTAGACAGCGTTTTCGGAAACACCATATATTTT.

This clonotype was recorded at least ten times. This rearrangement joins TRBV7-9 to TRBJ1-1; D remains unclear. The germline gives CDR1 SEHNR, CDR2 FQNEAQ (reference sequence). This CDR3 has 13 residues. The V and J ends lost 4 bases and 3 bases respectively, with 9 bases between them. The CDR3 DNA reads as TGTGCCAGCAGCTCCGAGCCCCACACTGAAGCTTTCTTT. Translated, it gives CASSSEPHTEAFF.

The sample holds many counts of this clonotype. The chain combines TRBV7-8 with TRBJ2-1, with D possibly TRBD2 on 5 matching bases. Per germline, CDR1 SGHVS and CDR2 FQNEAQ. This CDR3 is 14 amino acids long. V lost 1 base and J lost 9, with 13 bases in between. CDR3 protein: CASSLGSSEGEQFF. CDR3 sequence (DNA): TGTGCCAGCAGCTTAGGGTCCAGCGAGGGTGAGCAGTTCTTC.

This clonotype was found many times. The J gene is TRBJ2-6, the V gene TRBV29-1, with TRBD1 as a possible D gene (5 bases). The germline gives CDR1 SQVTM, CDR2 ANQGSEA. This CDR3 region has 17 residues. The germline V and J ends were trimmed by 2 bases and 0 bases, with 14 bases remaining between them. The CDR3 spells CSVELDSVNSGANVLTF. CDR3 nucleotides: TGCAGCGTTGAACTAGACAGTGTGAACTCTGGGGCCAACGTCCTGACTTTC.

To note about this clonotype: A read error may account for a junction end that differs from germline. This chain links TRBV5-1 with TRBJ1-1, with D maybe TRBD1 (5 bases). CDR3 length equals 13 residues. Germline loops: CDR1 SGHRS, CDR2 YFSETQ. The CDR3 region has the DNA TGCGCCAGCAGCTTGGCAGGGTTCACTGAATCTTACTTT. The encoded protein is CASSLAGFTESYF.

As concerns this clonotype: With a much larger clone just one base away, this may be a read error. The chain joins TRBV6-2 or TRBV6-3 to TRBJ2-1; D not certain. CDR1 and CDR2 from the germline V gene are MNHEY and SVGEGT. V was pared by 7 bases and J by 0 bases, with 10 bases between. This CDR3 comprises 14 residues. DNA for the CDR3: TGTGCCAGCAACGATCTGAGCTCCTACAATGAGCAGTTCTTC. Its protein product is CASNDLSSYNEQFF.

This clonotype was counted many times. This chain links TRBV27 with TRBJ2-2; possible D gene TRBD1, 6 bases. CDR1 and CDR2 (germline): MNHEY, SMNVEV (reference sequence). Trimming cost V 0 bases and J 4 bases, with 9 bases left between them. This CDR3 comprises 15 residues. The CDR3, as DNA: TGTGCCAGCAGTTTATCCAGGGGTGGCACCGGGGAGCTGTTTTTT. This gives the protein CASSLSRGGTGELFF.

This clonotype came up many times. The chain has TRBV27 and TRBJ2-2; unclear D gene. The CDR3 loop spans 12 amino acids. V lost 5 bases and J 6 bases, leaving 7 bases between the germline ends. Germline CDR1 and CDR2: MNHEY and SMNVEV (reference sequence). CDR3 in DNA: TGTGCCAGCAGTGTTTTAGCCGGGGAGCTGTTTTTT. It translates to CASSVLAGELFF.

This clonotype appeared many times. The chain recombines TRBV6-6 with TRBJ2-7, with D perhaps TRBD2 (6 bases). V lost 6 bases to trimming and J lost 2 bases, with 17 bases between them. Germline lookup yields CDR1 MNHNY and CDR2 SVGAGI (reference sequence). CDR3 size: 15 residues. The CDR3: CASSPGGRGAYEQYF. The CDR3 DNA reads TGTGCCAGCAGCCCCGGCGGGCGGGGAGCCTACGAGCAGTACTTC.